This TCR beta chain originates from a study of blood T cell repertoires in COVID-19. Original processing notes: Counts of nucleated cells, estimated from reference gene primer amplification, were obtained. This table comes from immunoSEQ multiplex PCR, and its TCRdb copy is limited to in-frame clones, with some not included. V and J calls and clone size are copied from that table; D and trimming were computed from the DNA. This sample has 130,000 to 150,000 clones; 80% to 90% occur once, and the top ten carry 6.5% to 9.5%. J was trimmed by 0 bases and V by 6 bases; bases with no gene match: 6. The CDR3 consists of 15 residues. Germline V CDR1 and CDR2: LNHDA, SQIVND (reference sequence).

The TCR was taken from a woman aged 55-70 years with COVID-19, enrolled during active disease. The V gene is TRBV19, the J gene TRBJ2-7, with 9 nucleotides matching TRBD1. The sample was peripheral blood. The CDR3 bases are TGTGCCAGTAGCCCCCAGGGACAGGGCTCCTACGAGCAGTACTTC. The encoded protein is CASSPQGQGSYEQYF. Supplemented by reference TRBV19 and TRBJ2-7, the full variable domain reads DGGITQSPKYLFRKEGQNVTLSCEQNLNHDAMYWYRQDPGQGLRLIYYSQIVNDFQKGDIAEGYSVSREKKESFPLTVTSAQKNPTAFYLCASSPQGQGSYEQYFGPGTRLTVT.